This T cell receptor (beta chain) came from a study of Ad26.COV2.S vaccination and SARS-CoV-2 variants. Study overall: Intramuscular Ad26.COV2.S at 5x10^10 or 1x10^11 viral particles.

Documented treatment: 15 to 20 received Ad26.COV2.S at low or high dose, single or two shots; roughly five received placebo; per-sample allocation not given. Collection of samples fell on day 63 after the first vaccine or placebo injection. Donor was an adult aged 18-55 years in Boston. As concerns this clone: The antigen remains unidentified.

Study-level findings and limits: Recipients of vaccine and of placebo showed similar breadth of their non-spike TCR repertoires.

Trimming removed 4 bases at V and 2 bases at J, with 11 bases between. The length of the CDR3 is 14 residues. CDR1 and CDR2 (germline): SGHNT, YYREEE (reference sequence). Profiling relied on immunoSEQ multiplex PCR, and the TCRdb table lists in-frame clones only, not all of them. The sample lists 350,000 to 450,000 clones; about nine tenths were seen once. The receptor's source is a person aged 18 to 65 who received the Ad26.COV2.S COVID-19 vaccine or a placebo. This specimen was peripheral blood, taken in a trial of Ad26.COV2.S vaccine versus placebo. This chain connects TRBV5-4 to TRBJ2-3; D gene uncertain. In DNA, the CDR3 is TGTGCCAGCAGCCCCGGACCTATCACAGATACGCAGTATTTT. It encodes CASSPGPITDTQYF.